One sample yielded the 6 T cell receptor beta chains listed below, sequenced in a study of cytomegalovirus exposure and HLA in healthy donors. The table came from immunoSEQ multiplex PCR; TCRdb's copy has only in-frame clones and leaves some out. Of 86,000 or so clones listed, roughly 95% are singletons. Specimen: PBMCs. The source of these receptors is a man younger than 35 in good health and CMV-seropositive.

V usage is TRBV7-9 and J usage is TRBJ2-5, with 9 bases aligning to TRBD1. CDR3 length: 17 amino acids. Germline-derived CDR1 and CDR2 are SEHNR and FQNEAQ (reference sequence). The trim removed 5 bases at V and 3 bases at J, leaving 13 bases unmatched. This CDR3 is CASSPRGYGQGKETQYF. The CDR3 DNA follows: TGTGCCAGCAGCCCCCGCGGGTACGGACAGGGGAAAGAGACCCAGTACTTC.

The rearrangement joins TRBV19 to TRBJ2-7; D is possibly TRBD1 (5 bases). CDR3 length: 16 residues. Germline CDR1 reads LNHDA; CDR2 reads SQIVND (reference sequence). V dropped 3 bases and J dropped 0 bases, with 15 bases sitting between them. DNA of the CDR3: TGTGCCAGTAGTATCGGGTCAGAGGACATCTCCTACGAGCAGTACTTC. Translating it yields CASSIGSEDISYEQYF.

This rearrangement joins TRBV6-6 to TRBJ1-2, with D possibly matching TRBD1 (6 bases). V shed 2 bases and J shed 3 bases, with 10 bases lying between them. Germline values: CDR1 MNHNY, CDR2 SVGAGI (reference sequence). CDR3 size: 14 residues. CDR3 residues: CASSYVQGDYGYTF. CDR3 DNA sequence: TGTGCCAGCAGTTACGTACAGGGTGACTATGGCTACACCTTC.

CDR3 in DNA: TGTGCCAGCAGTGGTTCGACAGGGAAGGGCACAGATACGCAGTATTTT. As protein: CASSGSTGKGTDTQYF. The chain employs TRBV27 and TRBJ2-3, with TRBD1 matching 7 bases. After removal of 5 bases from V and 1 base from J, the junction contained 9 bases not matched to a gene. Germline CDR1 and CDR2: MNHEY and SMNVEV (reference sequence). The length of the CDR3 is 16 residues.

This chain uses TRBV29-1 with TRBJ2-7; possible D gene TRBD2, 5 bases. Germline V gene data show CDR1 as SQVTM and CDR2 as ANQGSEA. The length of the CDR3 is 13 residues. Between the trimmed V and J ends, which lost 7 bases and 6 bases, there was a span of 19 bases. The chain's CDR3 is CSAILVGSGEQYF. Here the CDR3 DNA reads TGCAGCGCTATACTAGTTGGTTCTGGCGAGCAGTACTTC.

The chain has TRBV13 and TRBJ1-1; 8 positions agree with TRBD1. V was pared by 5 bases and J by 6 bases, with 5 bases of the junction left unmatched. The V gene's germline CDR1 is PRHDT and CDR2 FYEKMQ (reference sequence). The CDR3 contains 13 residues. In DNA, the CDR3 is TGTGCCAGCAGCCAAGGACAGGGCGCTGAAGCTTTCTTT. Protein sequence: CASSQGQGAEAFF.